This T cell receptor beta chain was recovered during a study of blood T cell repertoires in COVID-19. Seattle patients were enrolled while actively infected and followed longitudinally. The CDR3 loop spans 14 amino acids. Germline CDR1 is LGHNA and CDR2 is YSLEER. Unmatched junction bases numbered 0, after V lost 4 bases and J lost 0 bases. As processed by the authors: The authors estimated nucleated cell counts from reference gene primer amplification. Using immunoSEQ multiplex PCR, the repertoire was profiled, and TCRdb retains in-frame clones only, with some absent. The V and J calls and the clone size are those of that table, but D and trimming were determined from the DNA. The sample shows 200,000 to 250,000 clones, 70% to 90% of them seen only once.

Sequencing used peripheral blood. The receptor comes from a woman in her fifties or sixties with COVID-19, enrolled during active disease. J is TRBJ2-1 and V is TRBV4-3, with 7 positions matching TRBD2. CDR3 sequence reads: CASSRGGSYNEQFF. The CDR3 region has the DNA TGCGCCAGCAGCCGCGGGGGCTCCTACAATGAGCAGTTCTTC.